Below are 5 T cell receptor beta chains sequenced from a single sample in a study of human CD4 T cells and Enterobacteriaceae. Sorting took every CD4+ cell except CD45RA+CCR7+CD95- naive cells, reaching over 95% purity. Libraries were prepared by immunoSEQ multiplex PCR; TCRdb keeps only in-frame clonotypes and omits some of them. The profile covers some 30,000 clones, with 70% to 85% appearing a single time and around 1.7% taken by the ten largest. Sequenced: memory CD4+ T cells from blood. The receptors were gathered from a human donor in good health.

This clone was detected a few times. The chain joins TRBV6-5 to TRBJ1-4; no clear D gene. Germline lookup yields CDR1 MNHEY and CDR2 SVGAGI. The CDR3 sequence is 12 residues long. Trimming took 6 bases from V and 2 from J, leaving 4 bases between them. CDR3 amino acids: CASRRTNEKLFF. CDR3 nucleotides: TGTGCCAGCAGGCGGACTAATGAAAAACTGTTTTTT.

V gene TRBV5-1 combines with J gene TRBJ2-7; D unclear. CDR3 length equals 14 residues. The V gene's germline CDR1 is SGHRS and CDR2 YFSETQ. Trimming pared 0 bases from V and 0 bases from J, leaving 7 bases between. CDR3 nucleotides: TGCGCCAGCAGCTTGGCGGGCACCTCCTACGAGCAGTACTTC. The encoded protein is CASSLAGTSYEQYF.

The genes are TRBV5-6 and TRBJ2-2, with TRBD1 matching 7 bases. This CDR3 has 17 amino acids. Trimming took 5 bases from V and 0 from J; bases not matched to a gene: 10. The germline CDR1 and CDR2 sequences are SGHDT and YYEEEE. The CDR3 protein is CASSYTGVLSNTGELFF. CDR3 nucleotide sequence: TGTGCCAGCAGTTACACAGGGGTACTTTCGAACACCGGGGAGCTGTTTTTT.

This clone has a single count. The CDR3 loop is CASSPQPQSYEQYF. The CDR3 DNA reads as TGTGCCAGCAGCCCCCAGCCCCAATCCTACGAGCAGTACTTC. The V and J genes are TRBV5-5 and TRBJ2-7; D uncertain. Trimming removed 4 bases at V and 1 base at J, with 12 bases between. The germline CDR1 and CDR2 sequences are SGHKS and YYEKEE (reference sequence). The CDR3 extends over 14 amino acids.

The chain links TRBV6-1 to TRBJ2-7, with TRBD1 matching 9 bases. CDR1 is MNHNS, CDR2 SASEGT, per germline. The V gene end was trimmed by 5 bases and the J gene end by 3 bases; junction bases not matched to a gene: 5. There are 14 residues in the CDR3. The CDR3 region is CASSSQTGGYEQYF. The CDR3 DNA sequence: TGTGCCAGCAGTTCCCAGACAGGGGGCTACGAGCAGTACTTC.